The 12 T cell receptor beta chains reported below all come from one sample, sequenced in a study of shared clonotypes between healthy human individuals. Clones were sequenced by immunoSEQ multiplex PCR, and TCRdb holds only the in-frame ones, with some missing. Here the sample spans 2 million to 2.5 million clones, 90% to 96% being singletons. The specimen sequenced was naive CD4+ T cells sorted from blood. The subset denotes: CD45RA+ positively selected. All receptors come from a man between 18 and 35 years old in good health.

This chain connects TRBV7-9 to TRBJ1-2; 7 positions agree with TRBD1. The junction had 6 bases not matched to a gene; V was cut back by 2 bases and J by 6 bases. CDR1 and CDR2 from the germline V gene are SEHNR and FQNEAQ (reference sequence). CDR3 length: 14 amino acids. CDR3 DNA sequence: TGTGCCAGCAGCTTATACGAGGGGGCGGATGGCTACACCTTC. It encodes CASSLYEGADGYTF.

This sequence joins TRBV7-9 and TRBJ2-1; 8 bases map to TRBD2. Per the germline V gene, CDR1 is SEHNR and CDR2 is FQNEAQ (reference sequence). The CDR3 loop spans 18 amino acids. Trimming cost V 1 base and J 2 bases; bases outside gene matches: 10. The CDR3 loop reads CASSLVETSARAYNEQFF. The CDR3 region has the DNA TGTGCCAGCAGCTTAGTGGAGACTAGCGCCCGGGCCTACAATGAGCAGTTCTTC.

This clone has a handful of counts. The V call is TRBV7-3, the J call TRBJ2-2; tentative D call: TRBD1 (6 bases). V lost 3 bases and J 5 bases, leaving 7 bases between the germline ends. The CDR3 totals 13 residues. The germline V gene has CDR1 SGHTA and CDR2 FQGTGA. The CDR3 DNA sequence: TGTGCCAGCAGCTTCAGGGGAACCGGGGAGCTGTTTTTT. Its protein product is CASSFRGTGELFF.

This clone was recorded once. This chain joins TRBV6-1 and TRBJ1-2; a weak D match, TRBD1 (6 bases). The germline CDR1 and CDR2 sequences are MNHNS and SASEGT. Trimming left V 8 bases short and J 3 bases short, with 16 bases between. The CDR3 has 14 residues. The CDR3 protein is CASFWGAWDYGYTF. The CDR3 coding sequence is TGTGCCAGCTTTTGGGGGGCTTGGGACTATGGCTACACCTTC.

The V and J genes are TRBV10-3 and TRBJ2-7, with D possibly TRBD1 on 5 matching bases. The germline CDR1 and CDR2 sequences are ENHRY and SYGVKD. Trimming removed 6 bases at V and 5 bases at J, with 23 bases between. The CDR3 runs to 16 residues. This CDR3 reads CAIRLNEASRRDEQYF. In DNA form, the CDR3 reads TGTGCCATCAGACTCAATGAGGCCTCACGCAGGGACGAGCAGTACTTC.

The V gene is TRBV19, the J gene TRBJ2-2; 8 nucleotides align to TRBD1. The CDR3 spans 16 residues. V was pared by 5 bases and J by 0 bases, with 5 bases of the junction left unmatched. CDR1 and CDR2 (germline): LNHDA, SQIVND (reference sequence). The CDR3 protein is CASSFQGAPNTGELFF. The CDR3 DNA sequence: TGTGCCAGTAGTTTCCAGGGGGCCCCGAACACCGGGGAGCTGTTTTTT.

The rearrangement uses TRBV6-1 and TRBJ2-7; D possibly corresponds to TRBD1 (6 bases). Between the trimmed V and J ends, which lost 3 bases and 2 bases, there was a span of 14 bases. The CDR3 length is 15 residues. Germline V CDR1 and CDR2: MNHNS, SASEGT. CDR3 loop: CASSEIDRSTYEQYF. The CDR3 DNA reads TGTGCCAGCAGTGAGATCGACAGGTCCACCTACGAGCAGTACTTC.

The chain combines TRBV2 with TRBJ1-2; 8 nucleotides match TRBD1. From germline, CDR1 is SNHLY and CDR2 FYNNEI. The trim removed 5 bases at V and 6 bases at J, leaving 11 bases unmatched. The CDR3 totals 15 residues. The CDR3 nucleotides read TGTGCCAGCAGTAAGGGACAGGCGGAGGGGAATGGCTACACCTTC. Translated: CASSKGQAEGNGYTF. Full variable domain (outside the CDR3, taken from reference TRBV2 and TRBJ1-2): EPEVTQTPSHQVTQMGQEVILRCVPISNHLYFYWYRQILGQKVEFLVSFYNNEISEKSEIFDDQFSVERPDGSNFTLKIRSTKLEDSAMYFCASSKGQAEGNGYTFGSGTRLTVV.

The chain recombines TRBV11-2 with TRBJ2-2; 14 bases are a match to TRBD2. Germline V gene lookup returns CDR1 SGHAT and CDR2 FQNNGV. Trimming cost V 1 base and J 7 bases; bases outside gene matches: 8. This CDR3 has 18 residues. In DNA, the CDR3 is TGTGCCAGCAGCTTAGCCGGGACTAGCGGGAGTTATGGCGGGGAGCTGTTTTTT. Translated: CASSLAGTSGSYGGELFF. The whole variable domain, remainder taken from reference TRBV11-2 and TRBJ2-2, is EAGVAQSPRYKIIEKRQSVAFWCNPISGHATLYWYQQILGQGPKLLIQFQNNGVVDDSQLPKDRFSAERLKGVDSTLKIQPAKLEDSAVYLCASSLAGTSGSYGGELFFGEGSRLTVL.

This chain links TRBV10-3 with TRBJ1-5; D not resolved. The V end lost 0 bases, the J end lost 0 bases, and 6 bases lay between the germline ends. CDR1 is ENHRY, CDR2 SYGVKD, per germline. The CDR3 is made up of 15 amino acids. The CDR3 spells CAISESLLSNQPQHF. CDR3 nucleotide sequence: TGTGCCATCAGTGAGTCCCTCCTTAGCAATCAGCCCCAGCATTTT.

As for this clone: The sample carries other DNA sequences with the same CDR3. The gene calls are TRBV2 and TRBJ1-3, with D possibly matching TRBD1 (6 bases). Germline CDR1 and CDR2: SNHLY and FYNNEI. CDR3 length: 14 residues. Trimming stripped 1 base from V and 2 bases from J, with 6 bases between. DNA of the CDR3: TGTGCCAGCAGTGAAGACAGGGCTGGAAACACCATATATTTT. Protein sequence: CASSEDRAGNTIYF.

This clone was seen just once. The chain uses TRBV11-3 and TRBJ2-7; 10 bases are a match to TRBD2. Germline CDR1 SGHNT, CDR2 YENEEA. V lost 3 bases, J lost 4 bases, and 6 bases stayed unmatched. The CDR3 sequence is 15 residues long. The CDR3 nucleotides are TGTGCCAGCAGCTTTGGTCTAGCGGGGGATTACGAGCAGTACTTC. Protein: CASSFGLAGDYEQYF.